The sample holds a few counts of the clone carrying this T cell receptor beta chain. The target antigen is unknown. The sample belongs to a study of breast tumors, draining lymph nodes, adjacent tissues. Notes on the study in general: Compared with basal-like, luminal-like tumors shared significantly more repertoire with nontumor tissue. Tumor T cell lymph node origin was a supported hypothesis, not proven.

A single record per CDR3 protein comes from TCRdb applying MiXCR to the multiplex PCR reads. The table lists about 130,000 distinct CDR3 sequences, around 20% of them singletons. Samples came from axillary lymph nodes draining the breast cancer. Germline V lookup: CDR1 SGHRS, CDR2 YFSETQ. Germline trimming cut 5 bases from V and 0 bases from J; bases unmatched to any gene: 10. The CDR3 spans 18 residues. Sequencing was done on a sample of axillary lymph node tissue. This chain uses TRBV5-1 with TRBJ2-6, with TRBD1 matching over 8 bases. The receptor's source is a female donor with breast cancer. Some clones in this sample may be carry-over from other donors' samples. In DNA, the CDR3 is TGCGCCAGCAGGTCACAGGGGGGAGTCCTCTCTGGGGCCAACGTCCTGACTTTC. Its protein product is CASRSQGGVLSGANVLTF.